These 20 T cell receptor beta chains were sequenced from one sample in a study of cytomegalovirus exposure and HLA in healthy donors. The study ran its PCR with 60 Vbeta and 13 Jbeta primers. Repertoires were generated with immunoSEQ multiplex PCR, while TCRdb's copy carries only in-frame clones and drops some. The table lists about 94,000 clones, over 60% of them singletons. Sequencing was done on a sample of PBMCs. These receptors were taken from a man aged 25 to 45 in good health and CMV-seronegative.

The V call is TRBV5-1, the J call TRBJ1-1; D not resolved. V was clipped by 1 base and J by 5 bases, with 15 bases between them. Germline values: CDR1 SGHRS, CDR2 YFSETQ. The CDR3 sequence is 15 residues long. For the CDR3, the DNA is TGCGCCAGCAGCTTGACCGGGGAAGGGTTAACTGAAGCTTTCTTT. It yields the protein CASSLTGEGLTEAFF.

The rearrangement links TRBV28 to TRBJ1-5; D unresolved. V lost 4 bases, J lost 7 bases, and 17 bases lay in between. Germline loops: CDR1 MDHEN, CDR2 SYDVKM. There are 15 residues in the CDR3. The CDR3 DNA reads TGTGCCAGCAGTTCTCGGACTCCCCGGGCACAGCCCCAGCATTTT. This codes for CASSSRTPRAQPQHF.

V usage is TRBV18 and J usage is TRBJ2-2; 9 bases are a match to TRBD1. Germline trimming cut 2 bases from V and 1 base from J; bases unmatched to any gene: 2. This CDR3 contains 16 residues. CDR1 is KGHSH and CDR2 is LQKENI in the germline V gene. The CDR3: CASSPTGQGNTGELFF. In DNA, the CDR3 is TGTGCCAGCTCACCAACGGGACAGGGGAACACCGGGGAGCTGTTTTTT.

This rearrangement joins TRBV6-1 to TRBJ2-1; no clear D gene. This CDR3 is built from 15 residues. V lost 1 base to trimming and J lost 0 bases, with 7 bases between them. The germline CDR1 and CDR2 sequences are MNHNS and SASEGT. The CDR3 here is CASSEDYRSYNEQFF. The DNA of the CDR3 is TGTGCCAGCAGTGAAGACTATCGCTCCTACAATGAGCAGTTCTTC.

This chain connects TRBV6-6 to TRBJ1-1, with D possibly matching TRBD1 (5 bases). The CDR3 length is 14 residues. Trimming stripped 11 bases from V and 1 base from J, with 17 bases between. Germline lookup yields CDR1 MNHNY and CDR2 SVGAGI (reference sequence). CDR3 sequence (DNA): TGTGCCGGGACTCTAGGGACTTCGAACACTGAAGCTTTCTTT. It yields the protein CAGTLGTSNTEAFF.

CDR3: CASRYGQSSTDTQYF. CDR3 bases: TGTGCCAGCAGATATGGACAGTCTAGCACAGATACGCAGTATTTT. This chain connects TRBV28 to TRBJ2-3, with D perhaps TRBD1 (6 bases). The CDR3 totals 15 residues. Trimming took 6 bases from V and 0 from J, leaving 13 bases between them. Germline V gene lookup returns CDR1 MDHEN and CDR2 SYDVKM.

The J gene is TRBJ1-4, the V gene TRBV5-1; unclear D gene. Germline loops: CDR1 SGHRS, CDR2 YFSETQ. The V end lost 3 bases, the J end lost 4 bases, and 10 bases lay between the germline ends. The CDR3 is 14 amino acids. The CDR3 reads CASSSGLINEKLFF. The CDR3 coding sequence is TGCGCCAGCAGCTCTGGACTGATTAATGAAAAACTGTTTTTT.

This chain joins TRBV7-2 and TRBJ2-5; 7 nucleotides line up with TRBD2. Looked up from germline, CDR1 is SGHTA and CDR2 is FQGNSA. The V gene end was trimmed by 1 base and the J gene end by 3 bases; junction bases not matched to a gene: 2. The CDR3 is made up of 14 amino acids. The CDR3 DNA follows: TGTGCCAGCAGCTTAGGGCTAGCGGAAGAGACCCAGTACTTC. As protein: CASSLGLAEETQYF.

This chain uses TRBV7-3 with TRBJ2-1, with a tentative D call TRBD2 (5 bases). The V gene lost 4 bases and the J gene lost 7 bases, with 17 bases spanning the gap. This CDR3 region has 15 residues. Germline V CDR1 and CDR2: SGHTA, FQGTGA. CDR3 sequence: CASSSDSARLNEQFF. The CDR3 region has the DNA TGTGCCAGCAGCTCCGATAGCGCGCGATTGAATGAGCAGTTCTTC.

The chain uses TRBV11-3 and TRBJ2-3; 10 bases agree with TRBD2. V dropped 3 bases and J dropped 5; count of bases not matched to a gene: 2. The CDR3 runs 14 residues. The germline CDR1 and CDR2 sequences are SGHNT and YENEEA. The CDR3 nucleotides read TGTGCCAGCAGCTTTAGCGGGAGGAGAGATACGCAGTATTTT. Translating gives CASSFSGRRDTQYF.

The chain employs TRBV7-2 and TRBJ1-1, with TRBD1 as a possible D gene (5 bases). The CDR3 extends over 13 amino acids. Germline lookup yields CDR1 SGHTA and CDR2 FQGNSA. Trimming left V 5 bases short and J 0 bases short, with 7 bases between. CDR3 bases: TGTGCCAGCAGCGCAGGGATGAACACTGAAGCTTTCTTT. Protein: CASSAGMNTEAFF.

The chain employs TRBV2 and TRBJ2-1; 9 bases are a match to TRBD2. There are 17 residues in the CDR3. CDR1 is SNHLY, CDR2 FYNNEI, per germline. V was pared by 1 base and J by 4 bases, with 8 bases of the junction left unmatched. CDR3 nucleotides: TGTGCCAGCAGTGAAGGGGTTAGCGGGAGCCATTACAATGAGCAGTTCTTC. It yields the protein CASSEGVSGSHYNEQFF.

V gene TRBV6-1 combines with J gene TRBJ2-5; the match to TRBD2 covers 8 bases. The better agreement between TRBJ2-7 and the DNA end casts doubt on the J call. Germline values: CDR1 MNHNS, CDR2 SASEGT. The CDR3 runs 16 residues. The CDR3 protein is CASSEQSGRGNYEQYF. CDR3 sequence (DNA): TGTGCCAGCAGTGAACAATCCGGGAGGGGAAACTACGAGCAGTACTTC.

The V gene is TRBV7-8, the J gene TRBJ1-5; 11 bases are a match to TRBD1. The CDR3 extends over 18 amino acids. After removal of 1 base from V and 6 bases from J, the junction contained 11 bases not matched to a gene. In germline, CDR1 is SGHVS, CDR2 FQNEAQ. The CDR3 protein is CASSLVFSRTGGGQPQHF. CDR3 in DNA: TGTGCCAGCAGCTTAGTATTTTCCAGGACAGGGGGCGGTCAGCCCCAGCATTTT.

In DNA, the CDR3 is TGTGCAAGTCGCTTAGAGGACAGGGCTCATAATTCACCCCTCCACTTT. Protein product: CASRLEDRAHNSPLHF. The chain has TRBV12-2 and TRBJ1-6; the table's D call, TRBD1, has no DNA check behind it. TRBV12-2 is recorded as a pseudogene. The CDR3 is 16 residues long.

The genes are TRBV5-1 and TRBJ1-5; the D is unclear. Germline V gives CDR1 SGHRS, CDR2 YFSETQ. V lost 5 bases and J lost 5, with 11 bases in between. CDR3 length: 13 amino acids. In DNA form, the CDR3 reads TGCGCCAGCAGGCTTACGGTGGATCAGCCCCAGCATTTT. This codes for CASRLTVDQPQHF.

V is TRBV7-3 and J is TRBJ2-1, with 8 bases matching TRBD1. The CDR3 runs to 14 residues. V shed 4 bases and J 4 bases; nucleotides not matched to a gene: 3. Germline CDR1 is SGHTA and CDR2 is FQGTGA. CDR3 amino acids: CASSSGGRYNEQFF. The CDR3 bases are TGTGCCAGCAGCTCAGGGGGCCGATACAATGAGCAGTTCTTC. The full variable domain, its missing parts supplied by reference TRBV7-3 and TRBJ2-1, is GAGVSQTPSNKVTEKGKYVELRCDPISGHTALYWYRQSLGQGPEFLIYFQGTGAADDSGLPNDRFFAVRPEGSVSTLKIQRTERGDSAVYLCASSSGGRYNEQFFGPGTRLTVL.

The V gene is TRBV5-1, the J gene TRBJ2-7; TRBD2 agrees at 7 bases. The CDR3 totals 13 residues. V was clipped by 4 bases and J by 6 bases; unmatched bases: 7. CDR1 is SGHRS and CDR2 is YFSETQ in the germline V gene. The DNA of the CDR3 is TGCGCCAGCAGCCTTGGCTGGGGGGGCGAGCAGTACTTC. This encodes CASSLGWGGEQYF.

A few counts support this clone. The chain is built from TRBV6-1 and TRBJ1-2, with D maybe TRBD1 (5 bases). The length of the CDR3 is 13 residues. Germline values: CDR1 MNHNS, CDR2 SASEGT. V shed 10 bases and J shed 8 bases, with 20 bases lying between them. The DNA of the CDR3 is TGTGCCATTAAACCACATAGGGGATGGGGCTACACCTTC. Residues: CAIKPHRGWGYTF.

The chain joins TRBV6-5 to TRBJ1-1; D may be TRBD1 (6 bases). The V gene's germline CDR1 is MNHEY and CDR2 SVGAGI. The CDR3 sequence is 13 residues long. V was cut by 7 bases and J by 7 bases, with 16 bases left in between. Here the CDR3 DNA reads TGTGCCAGCACCCTCGGCAGGGGCATTGAAGCTTTCTTT. This sequence encodes CASTLGRGIEAFF.